The clone carrying this TCR beta chain came up many times. Assembly of TCR beta libraries relied on iRepertoire HTBI primers together with Arm-PCR of CDR3 regions. TCRdb used MiXCR to reprocess the multiplex PCR reads, holding one entry per CDR3 protein. The table has 450,000 to 500,000 distinct CDR3 sequences, about a sixth seen once. This record belongs to a study of regulatory T cells in long-lasting Graves disease. The germline V gene encodes CDR1 SNHLY and CDR2 FYNNEI. V gave up 2 bases and J gave up 9 bases, with 11 bases separating them. CDR3 length: 13 amino acids. Time point noted: newly diagnosed GD, antithyroid drugs for less than 3 months. The TCR library was made from RNA extracted from PBMCs. These data also formed part of another study, on T cells in Graves' hyperthyroidism and ophthalmopathy.

Here the sequenced sample was peripheral blood mononuclear cells (PBMCs), taken at new diagnosis, from a patient treated with antithyroid drugs. The receptor was derived from a middle-aged man with Graves disease. The rearrangement joins TRBV2 to TRBJ2-1; D may be TRBD1 (5 bases). The DNA for the CDR3 is TGTGCCAGCAGTGAACAGGGTATTAGTGAGCAGTTCTTC. Amino acid sequence: CASSEQGISEQFF.